This entry features one T cell receptor beta chain sequence. It lacks a known antigen. Base qualities are missing; no much larger clone stands one base away. From cysteine to phenylalanine, the CDR3 is 13 amino acids long. Here the CDR3 DNA is all that survives: 39 bases in frame from base 1. CDR1 is given as SGHTA and CDR2 as FQGTGA, both from the germline V gene. Trimming removed 4 bases from V and 1 base from J, leaving 7 bases between the germline ends. Donors were healthy HIV-negative adults with no recently reported acute infections or vaccinations. Every donor was a Caucasian adult living in Nashville, Tennessee, USA. CD8 memory samples combined magnetically selected CD45RO+ cells with CCR7-negative CD45RA+ effector memory (TemRA) cells. After blood collection by leukapheresis, PBMCs were isolated using Ficoll-Histopaque density gradient centrifugation and then cryopreserved in the vapor phase of liquid nitrogen. Analytical flow cytometry was used to check the purity and quantity of every magnetically sorted T cell population. Each sorted fraction had its genomic DNA isolated and then quantified by UV absorbance on a Nanodrop 2000c.

Using the deep immunoSEQ assay, TCR CDR3 regions were amplified from genomic DNA by multiplex PCR. For each cell subset, the extracted genomic DNA was distributed evenly across all wells of several immunoSEQ 96-well plates, and each plate served as one replicate. For sorted subsets, roughly 200 ng of genomic DNA, equivalent to roughly 33,000 T cell genomes, went into each replicate PCR. Purified libraries were measured with a Qubit 3.0 fluorometer, size-checked on a Bioanalyzer 2100, and measured again with the KAPA Library Quantification kit. A separate single-read 150-cycle Illumina NextSeq 550 flow cell was used to sequence each immunoSEQ 96-well plate. On the study's bioinformatics: Because the immunoSEQ output held only junctional sequences and lacked quality scores, the filtering could not match the filtering applied to full-length reads. Sequences were annotated with PyIR, a Python wrapper for IgBLAST v1.9, and V/J genes and CDR3 were assigned using IMGT germline references. Any read was removed if the V/J assignment was weak (E-value above 1e-6), the CDR3 was missing, or the read contained stop codons, out-of-frame junctions, or ambiguous translated residues. V3J clonotypes were defined as sequences sharing an identical inferred V gene, J gene, and CDR3 amino acid sequence. The percentage overlap between two repertoires was calculated by dividing the number of shared unique clonotypes by the size of the smaller repertoire. Three approaches were used to assess repertoire richness: RTK rarefaction, the Chao1 estimator, and Recon v2.1 estimates of unobserved clonotypes. OLGA was used to compute generation probabilities for all TCRbeta clonotypes that the gDNA method yielded from several donors. TCRdb retrieved this table from immuneACCESS and kept in-frame rearrangements only. Not all clones are present; in checked studies, unresolved V genes account for under half, and no reason is known for the remainder. V and J calls and clone size are as listed in that table; D and trimming were resolved from the DNA. Recorded for this sample are 100,000 to 120,000 clones; under 70% of them occurred a single time. Roughly 25% of the sample is taken by the ten largest.

These data come from a study of shared clonotypes between healthy human individuals (TCRdb year 2020). Background on the whole study: The cohort comprised a couple of women and a few men aged 18 to 49 years. Per donor, three plates each were used for CD4 naive and CD4 memory, two for CD8 naive, and one for CD8 memory. To estimate repertoire size and how much clonotype sharing occurs between individuals, the study deeply sequenced the blood TCR repertoires of roughly 5 healthy adults. Libraries were prepared and TCR repertoires were sequenced by different laboratories using diverse techniques, in order to increase sequencing depth and limit assay-specific biases. Per donor, leukapheresis produced somewhere between about 0.9 and 9.5 billion PBMCs. Here is what the overall study found, with its caveats: Naive subsets generally had larger estimated clonotype richness than memory subsets did. Pairwise subsampling indicated that sequencing depth was expected to affect the degree of clonotype sharing among donors. The small number of donors limited the genetic and exposure-history diversity represented. Rarefaction of sorted-subset datasets indicated incomplete sequencing despite the large sequencing depth. About 5% of naive CD4, around 3.5% of naive CD8, 2.3% of memory CD4, and roughly 0.4% of memory CD8 clonotypes were shared across a few donors. Clonotypes shared by all four sorted-subset donors showed higher generation probabilities than non-shared clonotypes. Sampling was restricted to blood, and TCR repertoires in tissues likely differ from the TCR repertoires found in blood.

Sequenced material: memory CD8+ T cells sorted from blood. This specimen's cell subset or site label, interpreted: CD45RO+ cells pooled with CCR7-negative TemRA cells. Recombination linked TRBV7-3 to TRBJ1-1; no confident D gene assignment can be made. This sequence originates from a woman in her twenties or thirties in good health. The DNA reads TGTGCCAGCAGCTCTAACCCGAACACTGAAGCTTTCTTT. The encoded protein is CASSSNPNTEAFF.